Listed below are T cell receptor beta chains from one sample, sequenced in a study of beta chain features in type 1 diabetes. Profiling relied on immunoSEQ multiplex PCR, and the TCRdb table lists in-frame clones only, not all of them. This sample has 350,000 to 400,000 clones, with more than 13% found just once. Material: naive CD4+ T cells from blood. The origin of the receptors is a woman aged 18 to 35 in good health. Each CDR3 is given without its conserved first and last residue. Each record gives: CDR3 protein, V gene, J gene.

cdr3_aa: ASSLASPEDTQY; v_call: TRBV5-1; j_call: TRBJ2-3
cdr3_aa: AWGEVIQTQY; v_call: TRBV30; j_call: TRBJ2-5
cdr3_aa: AWSLGGGGVQPQH; v_call: TRBV30; j_call: TRBJ1-5
cdr3_aa: ASSYVRGSYEQY; v_call: TRBV6-5; j_call: TRBJ2-7
cdr3_aa: ASSVISGPQDTQY; v_call: TRBV19; j_call: TRBJ2-3
cdr3_aa: ATSRAGDSYEQY; v_call: TRBV15; j_call: TRBJ2-7
cdr3_aa: ASTRQEMNTEAF; v_call: TRBV18; j_call: TRBJ1-1
cdr3_aa: ASSFSGSNEQF; v_call: TRBV7-2; j_call: TRBJ2-1
cdr3_aa: SVQGGTDTQY; v_call: TRBV29-1; j_call: TRBJ2-3
cdr3_aa: ASSPRSSYEQY; v_call: TRBV18; j_call: TRBJ2-7
cdr3_aa: AWRSPTVTGDYEQY; v_call: TRBV30; j_call: TRBJ2-7
cdr3_aa: ASSASPRREQF; v_call: TRBV9; j_call: TRBJ2-1
cdr3_aa: ASSLGQVVRDEQF; v_call: TRBV18; j_call: TRBJ2-1
cdr3_aa: ASSLAGGGRNEQF; v_call: TRBV7-6; j_call: TRBJ2-1
cdr3_aa: ASRRGDRGDGYT; v_call: TRBV27; j_call: TRBJ1-2
cdr3_aa: ASSQETSGTYNEQF; v_call: TRBV4-2; j_call: TRBJ2-1
cdr3_aa: ASSRQGSSGANVLT; v_call: TRBV19; j_call: TRBJ2-6
cdr3_aa: ASSLVGQPPGYT; v_call: TRBV13; j_call: TRBJ1-2
cdr3_aa: ASSYPRDRGRETQY; v_call: TRBV6-5; j_call: TRBJ2-5
cdr3_aa: ASRGGQSYYGYT; v_call: TRBV19; j_call: TRBJ1-2
cdr3_aa: ASSLAAAEAF; v_call: TRBV28; j_call: TRBJ1-1
cdr3_aa: ASSSGGGGYEQY; v_call: TRBV19; j_call: TRBJ2-7
cdr3_aa: ASSDPAGVNTGELF; v_call: TRBV2; j_call: TRBJ2-2
cdr3_aa: SVEGQMNTEAF; v_call: TRBV29-1; j_call: TRBJ1-1
cdr3_aa: ASSLAWRASYNEQF; v_call: TRBV28; j_call: TRBJ2-1
cdr3_aa: ASKRLAGDSYEQY; v_call: TRBV2; j_call: TRBJ2-7
cdr3_aa: ASSIALAGGQDEQY; v_call: TRBV19; j_call: TRBJ2-7